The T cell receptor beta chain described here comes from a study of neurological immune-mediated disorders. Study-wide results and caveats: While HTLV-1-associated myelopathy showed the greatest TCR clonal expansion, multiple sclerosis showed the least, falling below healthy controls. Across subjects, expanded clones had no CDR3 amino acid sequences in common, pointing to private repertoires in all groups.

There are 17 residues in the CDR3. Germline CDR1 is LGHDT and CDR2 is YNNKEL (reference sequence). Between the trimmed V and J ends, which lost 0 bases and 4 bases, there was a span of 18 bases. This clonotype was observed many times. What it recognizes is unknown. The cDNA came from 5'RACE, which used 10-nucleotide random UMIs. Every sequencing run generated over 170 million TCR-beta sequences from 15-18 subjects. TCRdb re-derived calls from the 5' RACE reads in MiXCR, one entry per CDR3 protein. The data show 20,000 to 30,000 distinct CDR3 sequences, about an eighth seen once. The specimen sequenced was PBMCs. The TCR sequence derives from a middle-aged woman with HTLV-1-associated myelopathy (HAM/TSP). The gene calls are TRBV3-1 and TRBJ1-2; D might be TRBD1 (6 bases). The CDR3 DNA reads TGTGCCAGCAGCCAAGAACAGGGAACAGCCATCTTCTATGGCTACACCTTC. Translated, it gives CASSQEQGTAIFYGYTF. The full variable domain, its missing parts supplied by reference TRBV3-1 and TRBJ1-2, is DTAVSQTPKYLVTQMGNDKSIKCEQNLGHDTMYWYKQDSKKFLKIMFSYNNKELIINETVPNRFSPKSPDKAHLNLHINSLELGDSAVYFCASSQEQGTAIFYGYTFGSGTRLTVV.